This T cell receptor beta chain is drawn from a study of blood T cells in healthy people across ages. PCR was performed a second time for roughly 6 to 12 cycles using a sample-barcoded 5' primer and a J-beta primer mix. MiXCR was run by TCRdb on the 5' RACE reads, yielding one entry per CDR3 protein. This repertoire shows around 990,000 distinct CDR3 sequences, less than 25% found once; its top ten account for approximately 0.79%. Every sample yielded at least 6.5 million isolated PBMCs. Overall study results and limits: A strong correlation between TCR beta diversity and naive T cell percentage was seen. A roughly linear age-dependent decrease characterized TCR beta diversity per million T cells.

Turning to this clonotype: Its target is unknown.

V was pared by 2 bases and J by 3 bases, with 6 bases of the junction left unmatched. In germline, CDR1 is DFQATT, CDR2 SNEGSKA (reference sequence). The CDR3 consists of 16 residues. The same sample was also used in a study of T cells of mothers and their children.

The sequenced material came from blood. The TCR sequence derives from a girl aged 2 to 9 in good health. The V call is TRBV20-1, the J call TRBJ2-3; 12 bases line up with TRBD2. This CDR3 is CSARPLAGGLTDTQYF. CDR3 DNA sequence: TGCAGTGCTAGACCCCTAGCGGGAGGGTTAACAGATACGCAGTATTTT.